This record covers a single TCR beta chain. The target antigen is unknown. Likely unrecorded immune exposures existed in these nominally healthy donors. 60 Vbeta and 13 Jbeta primers were used in PCR. Assay: immunoSEQ multiplex PCR; the TCRdb copy retains only in-frame clones and omits some. Among about 64,000 clones listed, 65% to 90% were seen once. This entry comes from a study of cytomegalovirus exposure and HLA in healthy donors. CDR1 and CDR2 (germline): MNHNS, SASEGT. The junction had 6 bases not matched to a gene; V was cut back by 6 bases and J by 3 bases. The length of the CDR3 is 15 residues. Findings of the study overall: It is likely that the observed cluster of highly shared sequence variants was a sequencing artifact.

The chain uses TRBV6-1 and TRBJ2-5; 11 bases agree with TRBD2. The sample comprised PBMCs. This clonotype originated in a female donor in good health and CMV-seronegative. The DNA of the CDR3 is TGTGCCAGCAGCTCTGCACTAGCGGGGGAAGAGACCCAGTACTTC. It encodes CASSSALAGEETQYF.